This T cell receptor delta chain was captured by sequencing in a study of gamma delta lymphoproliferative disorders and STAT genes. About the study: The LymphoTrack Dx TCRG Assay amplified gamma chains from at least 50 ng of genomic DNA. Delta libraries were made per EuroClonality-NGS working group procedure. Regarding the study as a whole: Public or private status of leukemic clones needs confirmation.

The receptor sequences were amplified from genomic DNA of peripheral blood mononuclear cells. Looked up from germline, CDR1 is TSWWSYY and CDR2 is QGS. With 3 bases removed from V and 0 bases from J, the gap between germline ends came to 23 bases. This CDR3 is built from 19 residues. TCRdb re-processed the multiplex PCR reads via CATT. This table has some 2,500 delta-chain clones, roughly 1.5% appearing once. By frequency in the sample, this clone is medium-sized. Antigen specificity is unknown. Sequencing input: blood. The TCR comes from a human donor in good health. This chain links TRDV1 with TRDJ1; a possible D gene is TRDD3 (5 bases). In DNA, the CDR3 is TGTGCTCTTGGGGAGCGGGCACCCAAAAGGATATACTACACCGATAAACTCATCTTT. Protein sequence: CALGERAPKRIYYTDKLIF.